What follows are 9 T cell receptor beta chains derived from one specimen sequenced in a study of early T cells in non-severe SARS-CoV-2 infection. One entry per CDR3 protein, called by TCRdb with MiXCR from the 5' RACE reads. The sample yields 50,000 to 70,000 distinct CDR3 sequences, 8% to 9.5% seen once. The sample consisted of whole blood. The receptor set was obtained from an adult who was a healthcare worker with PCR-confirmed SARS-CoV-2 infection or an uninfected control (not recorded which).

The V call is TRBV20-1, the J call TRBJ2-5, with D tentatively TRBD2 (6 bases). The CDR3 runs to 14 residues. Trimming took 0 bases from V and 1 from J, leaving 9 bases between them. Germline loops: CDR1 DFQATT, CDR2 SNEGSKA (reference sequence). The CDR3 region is CSAREGGIQETQYF. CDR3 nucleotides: TGCAGTGCTAGAGAGGGCGGGATCCAAGAGACCCAGTACTTC.

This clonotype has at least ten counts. The CDR3 coding sequence is TGTGCCAGCAGACGGGACTTGTATTTGGAGACCCAGTACTTC. Translation gives CASRRDLYLETQYF. The chain is built from TRBV28 and TRBJ2-5, with D perhaps matching TRBD2 (6 bases). This CDR3 is 14 amino acids long. Germline CDR1 is MDHEN and CDR2 is SYDVKM. Trimming removed 6 bases at V and 5 bases at J, with 16 bases between.

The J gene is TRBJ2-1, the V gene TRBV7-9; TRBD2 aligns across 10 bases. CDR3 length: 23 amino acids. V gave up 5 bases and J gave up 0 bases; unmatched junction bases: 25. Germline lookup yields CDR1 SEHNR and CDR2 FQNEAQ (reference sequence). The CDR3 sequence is CASSPSLGVPSGSFFSSYNEQFF. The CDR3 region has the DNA TGTGCCAGCAGCCCATCACTCGGGGTACCTAGCGGGAGCTTCTTTTCCTCCTACAATGAGCAGTTCTTC.

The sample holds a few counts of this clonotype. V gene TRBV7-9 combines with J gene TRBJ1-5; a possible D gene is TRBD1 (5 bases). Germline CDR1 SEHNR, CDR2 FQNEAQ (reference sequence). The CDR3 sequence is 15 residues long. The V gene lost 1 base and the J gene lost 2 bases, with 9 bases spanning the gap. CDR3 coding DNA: TGTGCCAGCAGCTTAGGGGGGATCGGCAATCAGCCCCAGCATTTT. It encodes CASSLGGIGNQPQHF.

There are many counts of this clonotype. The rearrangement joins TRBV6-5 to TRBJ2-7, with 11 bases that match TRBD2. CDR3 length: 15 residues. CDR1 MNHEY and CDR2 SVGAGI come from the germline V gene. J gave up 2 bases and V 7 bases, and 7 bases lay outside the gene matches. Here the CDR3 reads CASKAGTSGPYEQYF. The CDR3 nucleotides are TGTGCCAGCAAGGCCGGGACTAGCGGCCCCTACGAGCAGTACTTC.

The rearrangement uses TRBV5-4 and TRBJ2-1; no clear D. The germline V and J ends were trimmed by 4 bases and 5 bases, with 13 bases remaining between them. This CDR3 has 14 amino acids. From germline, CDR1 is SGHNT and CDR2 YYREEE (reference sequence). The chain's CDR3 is CASSTPGPNNEQFF. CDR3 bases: TGTGCCAGCAGCACCCCCGGGCCCAACAATGAGCAGTTCTTC.

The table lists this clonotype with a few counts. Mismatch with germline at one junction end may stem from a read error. The CDR3 bases are TGTGCCACCAGCAGAGACCCGCCATCCGGGACAGGGGCCCGGGATTTT. As protein: CATSRDPPSGTGARDF. The chain joins TRBV15 to TRBJ2-3; 10 positions match TRBD1. CDR1 LNHNV and CDR2 YYDKDF come from the germline V gene (reference sequence). The CDR3 is made up of 16 amino acids.

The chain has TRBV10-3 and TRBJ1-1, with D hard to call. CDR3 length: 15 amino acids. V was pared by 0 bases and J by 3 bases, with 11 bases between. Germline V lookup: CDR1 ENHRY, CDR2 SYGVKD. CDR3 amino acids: CAISESTYLDTEAFF. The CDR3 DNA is TGTGCCATCAGTGAGTCAACTTATTTGGACACTGAAGCTTTCTTT.

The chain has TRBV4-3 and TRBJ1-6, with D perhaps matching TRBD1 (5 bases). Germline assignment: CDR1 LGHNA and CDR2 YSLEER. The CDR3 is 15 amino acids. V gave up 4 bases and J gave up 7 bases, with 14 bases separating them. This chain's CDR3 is CASSPSDMSNSPLHF. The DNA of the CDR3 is TGCGCCAGCAGCCCTTCGGACATGTCAAATTCACCCCTCCACTTT.